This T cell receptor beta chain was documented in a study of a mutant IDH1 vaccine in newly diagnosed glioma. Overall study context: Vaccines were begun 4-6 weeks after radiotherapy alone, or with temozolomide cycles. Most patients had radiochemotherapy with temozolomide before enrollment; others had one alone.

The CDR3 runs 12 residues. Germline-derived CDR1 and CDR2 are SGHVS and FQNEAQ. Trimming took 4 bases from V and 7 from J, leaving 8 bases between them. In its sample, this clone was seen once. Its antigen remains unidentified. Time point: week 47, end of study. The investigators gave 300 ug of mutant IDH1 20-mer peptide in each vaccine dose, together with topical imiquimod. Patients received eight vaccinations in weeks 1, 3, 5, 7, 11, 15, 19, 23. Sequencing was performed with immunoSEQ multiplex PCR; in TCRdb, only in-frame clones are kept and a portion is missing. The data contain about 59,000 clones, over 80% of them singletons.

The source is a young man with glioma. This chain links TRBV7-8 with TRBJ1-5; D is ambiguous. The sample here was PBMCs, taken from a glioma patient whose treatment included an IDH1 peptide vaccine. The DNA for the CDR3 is TGTGCCAGCAGCTCTGGGAACCAGCCCCAGCATTTT. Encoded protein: CASSSGNQPQHF.